The 27 T cell receptor beta chains below come from one sample, sequenced in a study of CD8+CD57+ T cells in acquired aplastic anemia. Flow cytometry had shown expanded CD8+CD57+ cells in the patients chosen for sequencing. Genomic DNA provided the template from which TCR beta VDJ and CDR3 profiles were obtained. TCRdb ran MiXCR on the reads and lists one entry per CDR3 protein. The table lists about half a million distinct CDR3 sequences, 25% to 40% of them singletons. Sequenced input: sorted CD4+, CD8+, or CD8+CD57+ T cells (not recorded which) from PBMCs. The receptors here all came from a human donor with aplastic anemia.

This clonotype was seen at least ten times. This chain links TRBV20-1 with TRBJ2-7; D tentatively reads TRBD1 or TRBD2 (5 bases each). Trimming cost V 3 bases and J 7 bases, with 13 bases left between them. The CDR3 sequence is 12 residues long. Germline V gene lookup returns CDR1 DFQATT and CDR2 SNEGSKA (reference sequence). DNA for the CDR3: TGCAGTGCTAGTGGGGGATTTGAGGAGCAGTACTTC. This sequence encodes CSASGGFEEQYF.

V gene TRBV7-6 combines with J gene TRBJ2-2; TRBD1 is a possible D gene (6 bases). V was shortened by 5 bases and J by 8 bases, with 21 bases between the two germline ends. Germline V gives CDR1 SGHVS, CDR2 FNYEAQ. The CDR3 extends over 16 amino acids. CDR3 in DNA: TGTGCCAGCAGCCCAAGACAGGCACTTCCACCGGGGGAGCTGTTTTTT. Translated: CASSPRQALPPGELFF.

This clonotype was seen repeatedly, ten times or more. The chain carries TRBV29-1 and TRBJ1-6, with D unresolved. In germline, CDR1 is SQVTM, CDR2 ANQGSEA. Between the trimmed V and J ends, which lost 6 bases and 0 bases, there was a span of 6 bases. The CDR3 extends over 13 amino acids. CDR3 residues: CSVLPSYNSPLHF. In DNA form, the CDR3 reads TGCAGCGTCCTACCCTCCTATAATTCACCCCTCCACTTT.

The chain joins TRBV14 to TRBJ2-5; TRBD1 agrees at 7 bases. The CDR3 is 14 residues long. Germline assignment: CDR1 SGHDN and CDR2 FVKESK. The trim removed 4 bases at V and 5 bases at J, leaving 7 bases unmatched. CDR3 residues: CASSRTGRWETQYF. CDR3 coding DNA: TGTGCCAGCAGCCGGACAGGCAGGTGGGAGACCCAGTACTTC. Variable domain in full (rest from reference TRBV14 and TRBJ2-5): EAGVTQFPSHSVIEKGQTVTLRCDPISGHDNLYWYRRVMGKEIKFLLHFVKESKQDESGMPNNRFLAERTGGTYSTLKVQPAELEDSGVYFCASSRTGRWETQYFGPGTRLLVL.

With respect to this clonotype: At one boundary the junction diverges from the germline segment, which might be a read error. This chain uses TRBV5-1 with TRBJ2-7; 9 nucleotides align to TRBD1. This CDR3 is built from 16 residues. Germline V gene sequence: CDR1 SGHRS, CDR2 YFSETQ. CDR3 protein: CTSSLTGQGTFHEQYF. In DNA form, the CDR3 reads TGCACCAGCAGCTTGACTGGACAGGGGACCTTCCACGAGCAGTACTTC.

The V gene is TRBV7-9, the J gene TRBJ2-1; TRBD1 matches at 7 bases. Trimming removed 1 base from V and 6 bases from J; junction bases left unmatched: 6. In germline, CDR1 is SEHNR, CDR2 FQNEAQ (reference sequence). This CDR3 has 15 residues. The CDR3 DNA follows: TGTGCCAGCAGCTTAGGGCCGGACAGGTTCAATGAGCAGTTCTTC. This translates into CASSLGPDRFNEQFF.

The rearrangement joins TRBV30 to TRBJ2-1; 8 bases line up with TRBD1. The germline CDR1 and CDR2 sequences are GTSNPN and SVGIG (reference sequence). The CDR3 totals 15 residues. After removal of 7 bases from V and 9 bases from J, the junction contained 17 bases not matched to a gene. CDR3 amino acids: CASTRPGQAQGEQFF. The DNA of the CDR3 is TGTGCCTCGACCCGACCGGGACAGGCCCAAGGTGAGCAGTTCTTC.

This clonotype was detected a few times. The chain recombines TRBV10-2 with TRBJ2-5; 9 bases match TRBD2. From germline, CDR1 is WSHSY and CDR2 SAAADI. Trimming took 2 bases from V and 3 from J; bases not matched to a gene: 4. The CDR3 is 15 residues long. DNA of the CDR3: TGCGCCAGCAGTGAGCTAGCGGGGATTAAAGAGACCCAGTACTTC. This codes for CASSELAGIKETQYF.

This clonotype came up many times. The chain uses TRBV3-1 and TRBJ1-5; D not resolved. Trimming took off 1 base at V and 1 base at J, with 14 bases between the two ends. The CDR3 loop spans 17 amino acids. CDR1 is LGHDT and CDR2 is YNNKEL in the germline V gene (reference sequence). The chain's CDR3 is CASSQAFTTRSNQPQHF. The CDR3 DNA sequence: TGTGCCAGCAGCCAAGCGTTCACGACAAGAAGCAATCAGCCCCAGCATTTT. The full variable domain, in which reference TRBV3-1 and TRBJ1-5 provide the parts outside the CDR3, is DTAVSQTPKYLVTQMGNDKSIKCEQNLGHDTMYWYKQDSKKFLKIMFSYNNKELIINETVPNRFSPKSPDKAHLNLHINSLELGDSAVYFCASSQAFTTRSNQPQHFGDGTRLSIL.

This clonotype appeared many times. J is TRBJ2-1 and V is TRBV19, with D tentatively TRBD2 (5 bases). V was cut by 6 bases and J by 3 bases, with 6 bases left in between. This CDR3 is 12 amino acids long. Germline lookup yields CDR1 LNHDA and CDR2 SQIVND (reference sequence). CDR3 in amino acids: CASRADYNEQFF. The CDR3 DNA reads TGTGCCAGTAGAGCGGACTACAATGAGCAGTTCTTC.

For this clonotype: It may be a read error: a sequence one base away is much more abundant. V gene TRBV9 combines with J gene TRBJ1-1; 9 nucleotides line up with TRBD1. The germline V gene encodes CDR1 SGDLS and CDR2 YYNGEE. CDR3 length: 14 amino acids. CDR3 sequence reads: CASNRPGQGTGAFF. DNA of the CDR3: TGTGCCAGCAATCGCCCGGGACAGGGAACTGGAGCTTTCTTT.

This sequence joins TRBV29-1 and TRBJ2-5; D is possibly TRBD1 (6 bases). Between the trimmed V and J ends, which lost 7 bases and 4 bases, there was a span of 19 bases. Germline CDR1 reads SQVTM; CDR2 reads ANQGSEA. The CDR3 is 14 amino acids. CDR3 nucleotides: TGCAGCGCAACCGCTGGGGGCATTGGAGAGACCCAGTACTTC. Translation gives CSATAGGIGETQYF.

This clonotype has at least ten counts. V and J are TRBV7-9 and TRBJ2-7; D possibly corresponds to TRBD1 (6 bases). V lost 8 bases to trimming and J lost 3 bases, with 17 bases between them. The germline gives CDR1 SEHNR, CDR2 FQNEAQ (reference sequence). The CDR3 runs 14 residues. The CDR3 spells CASVNRESNYEQYF. The CDR3 nucleotides are TGTGCCAGCGTGAACAGGGAGTCCAACTACGAGCAGTACTTC. Complete variable domain (other parts from reference TRBV7-9 and TRBJ2-7): DTGVSQNPRHKITKRGQNVTFRCDPISEHNRLYWYRQTLGQGPEFLTYFQNEAQLEKSRLLSDRFSAERPKGSFSTLEIQRTEQGDSAMYLCASVNRESNYEQYFGPGTRLTVT.

Many counts were recorded for this clonotype. The CDR3 DNA reads TGTGCCAGCAGCTTAGCTACGGGGGCGTGGGAGACCCAGTACTTC. Residues: CASSLATGAWETQYF. The rearrangement uses TRBV7-2 and TRBJ2-5; TRBD1 or TRBD2 may be the D gene (6 bases each). Trimming cost V 0 bases and J 5 bases, with 13 bases left between them. From germline, CDR1 is SGHTA and CDR2 FQGNSA. This CDR3 spans 15 amino acids.

The chain carries TRBV27 and TRBJ2-1, with D possibly TRBD1 on 6 matching bases. Per the germline V gene, CDR1 is MNHEY and CDR2 is SMNVEV (reference sequence). Trimming pared 3 bases from V and 8 bases from J, leaving 23 bases between. This CDR3 is built from 17 residues. In DNA, the CDR3 is TGTGCCAGCAGTTTCTACCCGCGACTGGGGGCCCAGGATGAGCAGTTCTTC. Its translation is CASSFYPRLGAQDEQFF.

There are many counts of this clonotype. The J gene is TRBJ2-7, the V gene TRBV20-1, with no clear D. The CDR3 extends over 13 amino acids. Germline V gene lookup returns CDR1 DFQATT and CDR2 SNEGSKA (reference sequence). The V end lost 5 bases, the J end lost 0 bases, and 11 bases lay between the germline ends. For the CDR3, the DNA is TGCAGTGCTTCTTTGGGGAACTCCTACGAGCAGTACTTC. Amino acid sequence: CSASLGNSYEQYF.

The chain carries TRBV11-1 and TRBJ2-3; 7 bases line up with TRBD2. The germline V gene has CDR1 SGHAT and CDR2 FQDESV (reference sequence). V gave up 1 base and J gave up 2 bases; unmatched junction bases: 9. CDR3 length equals 17 residues. The CDR3 sequence is CASSLGKGGVPTDTQYF. CDR3 DNA sequence: TGTGCCAGCAGCTTAGGAAAGGGAGGGGTGCCCACAGATACGCAGTATTTT.

The chain joins TRBV19 to TRBJ1-2; weak D call: TRBD1 (5 bases). V gave up 7 bases and J gave up 0 bases, with 18 bases separating them. Germline V gene lookup returns CDR1 LNHDA and CDR2 SQIVND (reference sequence). The CDR3 consists of 16 residues. The CDR3 region has the DNA TGTGCCAGTACCCCCGTGGGGGGGGGAGCTAACTATGGCTACACCTTC. Its translation: CASTPVGGGANYGYTF.

This clonotype came up many times. The chain uses TRBV2 and TRBJ1-1; possibly TRBD1 for D (6 bases). V was cut by 8 bases and J by 1 base, with 11 bases left in between. There are 13 residues in the CDR3. Germline-derived CDR1 and CDR2 are SNHLY and FYNNEI. For the CDR3, the DNA is TGTGCCAGCGCGGGACAAACGAACACTGAAGCTTTCTTT. Residues: CASAGQTNTEAFF. The variable domain in full, completed from reference TRBV2 and TRBJ1-1, reads EPEVTQTPSHQVTQMGQEVILRCVPISNHLYFYWYRQILGQKVEFLVSFYNNEISEKSEIFDDQFSVERPDGSNFTLKIRSTKLEDSAMYFCASAGQTNTEAFFGQGTRLTVV.

V and J are TRBV19 and TRBJ1-6; 9 nucleotides match TRBD1. Per the germline V gene, CDR1 is LNHDA and CDR2 is SQIVND (reference sequence). The V and J ends lost 7 bases and 8 bases, in that order; junction bases with no gene match: 3. This CDR3 contains 13 residues. The CDR3 coding sequence is TGTGCCAGTAACCGGGACAGGGATTCACCCCTCCACTTT. It specifies CASNRDRDSPLHF.

This clonotype was counted many times. The rearrangement links TRBV7-3 to TRBJ2-5; D uncertain. The germline V and J ends were trimmed by 0 bases and 4 bases, with 6 bases remaining between them. Germline lookup yields CDR1 SGHTA and CDR2 FQGTGA. The CDR3 sequence is 13 residues long. For the CDR3, the DNA is TGTGCCAGCAGCTTAACCGGGCCAGAGACCCAGTACTTC. The encoded protein is CASSLTGPETQYF.

V usage is TRBV7-3 and J usage is TRBJ2-1; D gene unclear. This CDR3 contains 17 residues. Germline-derived CDR1 and CDR2 are SGHTA and FQGTGA. V gave up 1 base and J gave up 5 bases, with 18 bases separating them. CDR3 sequence: CASSLKVVGRLNNEQFF. CDR3 bases: TGTGCCAGCAGCTTAAAGGTAGTTGGCAGGTTAAACAATGAGCAGTTCTTC.

The V and J genes are TRBV10-3 and TRBJ2-7; TRBD2 matches 11 bases. CDR1 is ENHRY and CDR2 is SYGVKD in the germline V gene. V shed 3 bases, J shed 4 bases, and the junction held 2 bases outside the gene matches. The CDR3 loop spans 14 amino acids. CDR3 coding DNA: TGTGCCATCAGTGAAGGGACTAGCGGTTACGAGCAGTACTTC. Its translation: CAISEGTSGYEQYF.

This chain connects TRBV5-1 to TRBJ2-3; perhaps TRBD1 as D (6 bases). This CDR3 is built from 15 residues. V was shortened by 0 bases and J by 3 bases, with 11 bases between the two germline ends. Germline values: CDR1 SGHRS, CDR2 YFSETQ. The chain's CDR3 is CASSLEDRRTDTQYF. DNA for the CDR3: TGCGCCAGCAGCTTGGAAGACAGGAGGACAGATACGCAGTATTTT.

The V and J genes are TRBV14 and TRBJ1-6; 9 positions match TRBD1. Germline values: CDR1 SGHDN, CDR2 FVKESK. V lost 5 bases and J lost 8; bases outside the gene matches: 4. CDR3 length: 14 residues. CDR3 residues: CASSMDRGYSPLHF. CDR3 bases: TGTGCCAGCAGCATGGACAGGGGATATTCACCCCTCCACTTT.

The chain carries TRBV7-2 and TRBJ2-7, with 12 nucleotides matching TRBD2. The J call could be wrong; TRBJ2-1 is a better fit for the DNA end. Germline loops: CDR1 SGHTA, CDR2 FQGNSA. The CDR3 consists of 14 residues. The CDR3 protein is CASSRTSGVYEQFF. The CDR3 DNA reads TGTGCCAGCAGCCGGACTAGCGGGGTGTATGAGCAGTTCTTC.

This clonotype turned up a few times. The chain carries TRBV30 and TRBJ2-5; D is perhaps TRBD1 (5 bases). The CDR3 has 14 residues. The V gene lost 3 bases and the J gene lost 2 bases, with 13 bases spanning the gap. From germline, CDR1 is GTSNPN and CDR2 SVGIG (reference sequence). The CDR3 coding sequence is TGTGCCTGGAGAGTATCAGGGATTCAAGAGACCCAGTACTTC. Translated, it gives CAWRVSGIQETQYF.